The sequence of this T cell receptor (beta chain) was determined in a study of T cells after yellow fever vaccination (dated by TCRdb to the late 2010s). In terms of the full investigation: The SMART-Seq v4 Ultra Low Input RNA kit was used to prepare libraries from fractions with low cell numbers. To track T-cell clones before and after primary and booster YFV17D yellow fever vaccination, bulk TCR alpha and beta repertoires were sequenced longitudinally. Two healthy male donors made up the cohort, one aged 18 to 29 years and the other aged 30 to 40 years. Blood was collected at multiple timepoints before and after primary and secondary immunization, and bulk PBMC replicates and cell subsets were isolated.

Study-wide conclusions, independent of this receptor: Most clones expanded after primary vaccination (around 96% of CD4 and 88% of CD8) were re-detected after the booster, suggesting that broad memory maintenance occurred. The secondary T-cell response was weaker than the primary response but faster, peaking on day 5 instead of day 15. Computational filtering was required because FACS-sorted repertoires could contain abundant contaminating clonotypes from the bulk population. The study included only a couple of donors, which limits how far the findings can be generalized. A small fraction of clonotypes showed up in both the CD4 and CD8 compartments, probably as a result of convergent recombination.

With respect to this clonotype: Its antigen remains unidentified. No base-level quality is on record; no much larger clone is a single base apart.

The listed sequencing device is Illumina NovaSeq 6000. TCR cDNA was synthesized by 5'RACE template switching, through which a universal primer site and unique molecular identifiers were introduced. cDNA synthesis was primed from both the TCR alpha and TCR beta constant segments. Two PCR steps were used to amplify libraries, with sample barcodes and sequencing adapters being added in the second step. Libraries were sequenced on Illumina HiSeq 2500 (2x100 bp) or NovaSeq (2x150 bp). In the source study's methods: MIGEC was used to demultiplex reads and collapse the reads into UMI consensus sequences, and MiXCR was used for V(D)J alignment. Vaccine-responding clonotypes were identified with edgeR using replicate PBMC samples, with FDR below 0.01 and a log2 fold change above 5 up to day 15 being required. Each bulk clonotype received a CD4 or CD8 identity based on whether the sequenced CD4 or CD8 repertoire contained that clonotype at higher abundance. The public reads were quality trimmed at Q25 with fastp and then assembled into clones with MiXCR by TCRdb, keeping productive beta chains. Each record represents a unique CDR3 protein, reported with the most common genes and DNA among its rows. The V and J calls were determined by TCRdb, not by the authors. The sample has under 250,000 distinct CDR3 sequences on record, approximately 3% of them singletons. Clones ranked in the top ten supply around 3.3% of the sample.

Interpreted using the paper, the treatment or condition label stands for: live attenuated yellow fever vaccine strain. A standard Ficoll-Paque protocol was used to isolate PBMCs from peripheral blood. Dynabeads CD4 and CD8 positive selection kits were used to isolate CD4 and CD8 T-cell fractions. TriZol was used to extract RNA from bulk PBMCs, CD4 and CD8 fractions, and dextramer-positive and dextramer-negative fractions. The sequence was obtained from a man between 18 and 29 years old who received the YFV17D yellow fever vaccine. The sequenced sample was CD4+ T cells sorted from PBMCs, obtained 10 days after the yellow fever booster vaccination.

The CDR3: CASAVQRGSYEQYV. The DNA sequence is given as TGTGCCAGCGCAGTCCAGCGGGGGTCCTACGAGCAGTACGTC. The chain is made from TRBV6-5 and TRBJ2-7, with 8 central nucleotides matching TRBD2. Via the germline V gene, CDR1 is MNHEY and CDR2 SVGAGI. Taken from cysteine to valine, the CDR3 has 14 residues. The retained sequence is limited to the CDR3, 42 bases, with the frame set at the first base. V trim: 8 bases; J trim: 1 base; unmatched bases: 7.